This T cell receptor beta chain is from a study of blood T cells in healthy people across ages. Combining a sample-barcoded 5' primer with a J-beta primer mix, a second PCR ran for roughly 7 to 11 cycles. TCRdb ran MiXCR on the 5' RACE reads and lists one entry per CDR3 protein. The table records roughly 500,000 distinct CDR3 sequences, 24% of them present only once. Germline CDR1 is MNHEY and CDR2 is SVGAGI. The CDR3 runs 17 residues. J was trimmed by 1 base and V by 0 bases; bases with no gene match: 5. The same data also went into a second study, on T cells of mothers and their children. That study reports: Each child contributed millions of TCR beta CDR3 reads, while each mother contributed over 8.5 million. Related pairs of mothers and children showed slightly higher, non-significant overlap versus unrelated pairs. The authors identified no persistent microchimeric T cell clones.

The specimen was blood. This receptor was taken from a boy aged 10-17 years in good health. The chain has TRBV6-5 and TRBJ2-5; 10 bases align to TRBD1. Written as DNA, the CDR3 is TGTGCCAGCAGTTACTCTGGGGACAGGGGTTTCCAAGAGACCCAGTACTTC. As protein: CASSYSGDRGFQETQYF.